One sample yielded the 7 T cell receptor beta chains listed below, sequenced in a study of cytomegalovirus exposure and HLA in healthy donors. PCR primers comprised 60 Vbeta and 13 Jbeta primers. Profiling relied on immunoSEQ multiplex PCR, and the TCRdb table lists in-frame clones only, not all of them. The table has about 93,000 clones, roughly 79% seen once; the top ten hold 0.57%. The source material was PBMCs. These receptor sequences come from a man aged 30 to 39 in good health and CMV-seronegative.

The V and J genes are TRBV11-3 and TRBJ2-2; no firm D call. The germline V and J ends were trimmed by 1 base and 6 bases, with 9 bases remaining between them. CDR1 and CDR2 (germline): SGHNT, YENEEA. The CDR3 is made up of 14 amino acids. CDR3 residues: CASSLGYSAGELFF. The CDR3 DNA reads as TGTGCCAGCAGCTTAGGGTATTCGGCCGGGGAGCTGTTTTTT.

This clone occurred a few times. The chain recombines TRBV5-6 with TRBJ1-1, with D hard to call. The CDR3 totals 14 residues. V was shortened by 4 bases and J by 2 bases, with 12 bases between the two germline ends. CDR1 is SGHDT and CDR2 is YYEEEE in the germline V gene. The CDR3 here is CASSPTGKNTEAFF. The CDR3 coding sequence is TGTGCCAGCAGCCCAACCGGGAAAAACACTGAAGCTTTCTTT.

This clone was seen only once. This chain joins TRBV9 and TRBJ2-1; possibly TRBD1 for D (6 bases). CDR3 length: 15 residues. Germline values: CDR1 SGDLS, CDR2 YYNGEE. V was trimmed by 3 bases and J by 6 bases, leaving 16 bases between them. The chain's CDR3 is CASSAHGPQGNEQFF. In nucleotides, the CDR3 is TGTGCCAGCAGCGCTCATGGGCCACAGGGCAATGAGCAGTTCTTC.

V is TRBV5-1 and J is TRBJ1-1; 10 bases align to TRBD1. The germline V gene encodes CDR1 SGHRS and CDR2 YFSETQ. With 6 bases clipped from V and 3 bases from J, the junction kept 8 bases outside the gene matches. The CDR3 length is 15 residues. Here the CDR3 reads CASMRRTGGYTEAFF. CDR3 sequence (DNA): TGCGCCAGCATGAGGAGGACAGGGGGATACACTGAAGCTTTCTTT.

The genes are TRBV10-3 and TRBJ1-2; D perhaps matches TRBD1 (5 bases). The CDR3 has 13 residues. Germline CDR1 and CDR2: ENHRY and SYGVKD. The V end lost 4 bases, the J end lost 6 bases, and 12 bases lay between the germline ends. CDR3 sequence reads: CAISARDSDGYTF. The CDR3 DNA sequence: TGTGCCATCAGTGCCCGCGACAGCGATGGCTACACCTTC.

CDR3 loop: CASSQETGSAGELFF. Here the CDR3 DNA reads TGTGCCAGCAGCCAAGAGACAGGGTCGGCCGGGGAGCTGTTTTTT. V is TRBV14 and J is TRBJ2-2; 7 bases map to TRBD1. From germline, CDR1 is SGHDN and CDR2 FVKESK. This CDR3 is built from 15 residues. J was trimmed by 6 bases and V by 0 bases; bases with no gene match: 4. The full variable domain, its missing parts supplied by reference TRBV14 and TRBJ2-2, is EAGVTQFPSHSVIEKGQTVTLRCDPISGHDNLYWYRRVMGKEIKFLLHFVKESKQDESGMPNNRFLAERTGGTYSTLKVQPAELEDSGVYFCASSQETGSAGELFFGEGSRLTVL.

This clone was recorded a few times. The chain couples TRBV7-9 to TRBJ1-1; D remains ambiguous. The V gene's germline CDR1 is SEHNR and CDR2 FQNEAQ (reference sequence). This CDR3 spans 13 amino acids. Trimming removed 5 bases at V and 5 bases at J, with 12 bases between. The DNA of the CDR3 is TGTGCCAGCAGCCAAAAAGGAGGGACTGAAGCTTTCTTT. Translating gives CASSQKGGTEAFF.